These T cell receptor beta chains were read from a single sample in a study of PD-1 blockade in classical Hodgkin lymphoma. Sequenced by immunoSEQ multiplex PCR; TCRdb stores in-frame clones only, minus some. Here the sample spans around 4,500 clones, about 90% being singletons. The specimen comprised CD4+ T cells from blood, sampled at baseline. These receptors originate from a human donor with classical Hodgkin lymphoma. Both conserved end residues are part of each CDR3. D genes are given only for firm matches. Some rows mark clone size as missing; the rest say once, few, many or name a class of expanded clone.

TRBJ1-2 | . | . | TRBV7-2 | TGTGCCAGCAGCTCTTGGGTTGGGAGGGAAGGCTACACCTTC | CASSSWVGREGYTF
TRBJ2-7 | . | . | TRBV10-1 | TGCGCCAGCAGGGGCAGGGAAGGCGAGCAGTACTTC | CASRGREGEQYF
TRBJ1-5 | large | . | TRBV19 | TGTGCCAGTAGTAGTCGTCGGGGCGGGAATCAGCCCCAGCATTTT | CASSSRRGGNQPQHF
TRBJ1-2 | few | . | TRBV29-1 | TGCAGCGTTGAAGAGCCGGGTTATGGCTACACCTTC | CSVEEPGYGYTF
TRBJ2-7 | . | TRBD1 | TRBV2 | TGTGCCAGCAGCTGGACAGGGTCCTCCTATTTGGTCTTC | CASSWTGSSYLVF
TRBJ2-3 | . | . | TRBV6-5 | TGTGCCAGCAGTTACCCGGGCACAGATACGCAGTATTTT | CASSYPGTDTQYF
TRBJ1-1 | . | . | TRBV6-5 | TGTGCCAGCAGCAGGGGATTTGACACTGAAGCTTTCTTT | CASSRGFDTEAFF
TRBJ1-1 | . | . | TRBV7-9 | TGTGCCAGCAGCTTGCTGAACACTGAAGCTTTCTTT | CASSLLNTEAFF
TRBJ1-2 | . | . | TRBV7-9 | TGTGCCGGGTCAAAGGGGGGATCCTATGGCTACACCTTC | CAGSKGGSYGYTF
TRBJ1-1 | . | . | TRBV6-1 | TGTGCCAGCTTGGGGGTATTTGACACTGAAGCTTTCTTT | CASLGVFDTEAFF
TRBJ1-2 | . | TRBD1 | TRBV6-1 | TGTGCCAGCAGTGAAGGTACAGGGGTTGATGGCTACACCTTC | CASSEGTGVDGYTF
TRBJ2-3 | . | . | TRBV5-6 | TGTGCCAGCAGCTTCGTACTAGCCCCGCAGTATTTT | CASSFVLAPQYF